These 15 T cell receptor beta chains share one sample of origin, sequenced in a study of monozygotic twins with inflammatory bowel disease. TCRdb re-called the 5' RACE reads and gives one entry per CDR3 protein, without DNA. There are roughly 330,000 distinct CDR3 sequences in the sample, with 2% to 2.5% held by the top ten. Sequencing was done on a sample of blood. These receptor sequences come from a human donor with ulcerative colitis or Crohn's disease, or a healthy co-twin of an affected twin (not recorded which).

This chain uses TRBV28 with TRBJ1-2; the TCRdb call, TRBD1, lacks DNA for checking. Germline CDR1 reads MDHEN; CDR2 reads SYDVKM. The CDR3 covers 15 residues. The CDR3 reads CASSLLDRESGGYTF.

The gene calls are TRBV28 and TRBJ2-7; TCRdb returns TRBD2, unconfirmable since there is no DNA. Germline V CDR1 and CDR2: MDHEN, SYDVKM. The length of the CDR3 is 12 residues. The CDR3 sequence: CATGTDDTTQYF.

This rearrangement joins TRBV6-2 or TRBV6-3 to TRBJ1-1. This CDR3 is 13 amino acids long. Per the germline V gene, CDR1 is MNHEY and CDR2 is SVGEGT. CDR3 protein: CASRWTGLTEAFF.

The chain uses TRBV20-1 and TRBJ2-1; there is no DNA to check the TCRdb D call of TRBD2. This CDR3 spans 15 amino acids. Germline V gives CDR1 DFQATT, CDR2 SNEGSKA (reference sequence). This CDR3 reads CSARDGASGSNEQFF.

J is TRBJ2-3 and V is TRBV6-1; TCRdb names TRBD2, which stays unverified in the absence of DNA. This CDR3 has 17 residues. Germline assignment: CDR1 MNHNS and CDR2 SASEGT. This CDR3 is CASVASGRAASTDTQYF.

V is TRBV11-2 and J is TRBJ2-1; TCRdb returns TRBD1, unconfirmable since there is no DNA. The CDR3 runs to 12 residues. Per the germline V gene, CDR1 is SGHAT and CDR2 is FQNNGV. The CDR3 protein is CASSSGDNEQFF.

The genes are TRBV7-2 and TRBJ2-2; TCRdb indicates TRBD1, and absent DNA this call remains unverified. The V gene's germline CDR1 is SGHTA and CDR2 FQGNSA. The length of the CDR3 is 16 residues. CDR3 sequence: CASIPGELRGTGELFF.

The chain has TRBV5-1 and TRBJ1-2; the TCRdb call, TRBD1, lacks DNA for checking. This CDR3 has 12 residues. Per germline, CDR1 SGHRS and CDR2 YFSETQ. The chain's CDR3 is CASAQGAAGYTF.

V gene TRBV11-2 combines with J gene TRBJ2-7; the TCRdb D gene call, TRBD2, has no DNA to confirm it. There are 11 residues in the CDR3. Germline CDR1 reads SGHAT; CDR2 reads FQNNGV. Here the CDR3 reads CASSRGFEQYF.

The chain uses TRBV11-3 and TRBJ2-1; TCRdb's D call of TRBD2 is untestable without DNA. Germline-derived CDR1 and CDR2 are SGHNT and YENEEA. The CDR3 is 15 amino acids. The CDR3 sequence is CASSPAPALADEQFF. Looking up the rest from reference TRBV11-3 and TRBJ2-1 gives the full variable domain: EAGVVQSPRYKIIEKKQPVAFWCNPISGHNTLYWYLQNLGQGPELLIRYENEEAVDDSQLPKDRFSAERLKGVDSTLKIQPAELGDSAVYLCASSPAPALADEQFFGPGTRLTVL.

The V and J genes are TRBV20-1 and TRBJ2-5; without DNA, the TCRdb call of TRBD2 cannot be checked. CDR1 and CDR2 from the germline V gene are DFQATT and SNEGSKA (reference sequence). CDR3 size: 11 residues. Here the CDR3 reads CSARVEGTQYF.

The chain recombines TRBV12-3 or TRBV12-4 with TRBJ1-3. This CDR3 region has 15 residues. This CDR3 is CASSLHEGPGNTIYF.

The chain is built from TRBV12-3 or TRBV12-4 and TRBJ1-2. The CDR3 extends over 11 amino acids. The CDR3 is CASSDTYGYTF.

The chain employs TRBV5-5 and TRBJ2-1; the TCRdb call, TRBD1, lacks DNA for checking. Germline lookup yields CDR1 SGHKS and CDR2 YYEKEE (reference sequence). The CDR3 runs 17 residues. CDR3 amino acids: CASSLNHGKGSYNEQFF.

The chain links TRBV20-1 to TRBJ2-7; TCRdb returns TRBD1, unconfirmable since there is no DNA. The CDR3 covers 15 residues. CDR1 is DFQATT and CDR2 is SNEGSKA in the germline V gene (reference sequence). The CDR3 is CSAGVVRGRSYEQYF.